A single sample is the source of the 2 T cell receptor beta chains below, sequenced in a study of blood T cell dynamics during melanoma immunotherapy. TCRdb keeps only in-frame clones here, not all; method: immunoSEQ multiplex PCR. This sample has thousands of clones; about 85% occur once, and the top ten carry 3.6%. Time point indicated: week 3, after first cycle of checkpoint inhibitor. This specimen was blood, taken from a patient treated with checkpoint blockade. Source of these receptors: a human donor with melanoma.

The V and J genes are TRBV28 and TRBJ1-1; D unclear. The CDR3 is made up of 11 amino acids. Germline V gene data show CDR1 as MDHEN and CDR2 as SYDVKM. The ends were cut back, 5 bases at V and 4 bases at J, with 5 bases in the middle. CDR3 in DNA: TGTGCCAGCAGTACCTCCACTGAAGCTTTCTTT. Its translation is CASSTSTEAFF.

The chain joins TRBV7-9 to TRBJ1-1; the D is unclear. Germline assignment: CDR1 SEHNR and CDR2 FQNEAQ (reference sequence). The CDR3 has 15 residues. V was shortened by 0 bases and J by 0 bases, with 8 bases between the two germline ends. CDR3 in DNA: TGTGCCAGCAGCTTAGCCCTAACAGTGAACACTGAAGCTTTCTTT. Residues: CASSLALTVNTEAFF.